The rows below give T cell receptor beta chains drawn from one sample of a study of blood T cell repertoires in COVID-19. Generated by immunoSEQ multiplex PCR, the TCRdb table keeps only in-frame clones and is missing some. The sample consists of approximately 230,000 clones, just over 85% of them appearing once. Sequenced: peripheral blood. These receptor sequences come from a man in his thirties or forties who had recovered from COVID-19. Both conserved end residues are part of each CDR3. The order of the fields is D gene, V gene, J gene, clone size, CDR3 protein, CDR3 DNA. The D gene is left open where the match is weak. Clone size is given for some rows only: seen once, a few or many times, or a class if the clone is expanded.

>TRBD2|TRBV18|TRBJ2-7|once
CASSPPVRGSLYEQYF
TGTGCCAGCTCACCACCGGTGCGGGGGTCCCTCTACGAGCAGTACTTC
>NA|TRBV9|TRBJ2-4|NA
CASSAGGGQNIQYF
TGTGCCAGCAGCGCGGGGGGCGGTCAAAACATTCAGTACTTC
>TRBD2|TRBV5-4|TRBJ2-5|NA
CASSSRAGGPGETQYF
TGTGCCAGCAGCTCCCGGGCGGGGGGGCCGGGAGAGACCCAGTACTTC
>NA|TRBV27|TRBJ2-2|NA
CASSSPLRLARGAGELFF
TGTGCCAGCAGTTCCCCTCTAAGACTAGCTAGGGGGGCCGGGGAGCTGTTTTTT
>NA|TRBV7-9|TRBJ2-3|NA
CASSQSDTQYF
TGTGCCAGCAGCCAGTCCGATACGCAGTATTTT
>TRBD2|TRBV19|TRBJ2-3|NA
CASSLSGGPQDTQYF
TGTGCCAGTAGTCTTAGCGGGGGCCCCCAAGATACGCAGTATTTT
>NA|TRBV2|TRBJ1-5|NA
CASSDFSNQPQHF
TGTGCCAGCAGTGACTTTTCCAATCAGCCCCAGCATTTT
>NA|TRBV27|TRBJ2-7|NA
CASSLNLGRAEQYF
TGTGCCAGCAGTTTAAACTTAGGGCGGGCCGAGCAGTACTTC
>TRBD2|TRBV5-1|TRBJ2-1|NA
CASSWTSGAGSYNEQFF
TGCGCCAGCAGCTGGACTAGCGGGGCTGGATCCTACAATGAGCAGTTCTTC
>TRBD1|TRBV6-6|TRBJ1-4|NA
CASRGQVREKLFF
TGTGCCAGCAGGGGACAGGTTAGGGAAAAACTGTTTTTT
>NA|TRBV27|TRBJ2-7|NA
CASRKDSYEQYF
TGTGCCAGCAGAAAAGACAGCTACGAGCAGTACTTC
>NA|TRBV3-1/TRBV3-2|TRBJ1-1|few
CASSPSPDREAFF
TGTGCCAGCAGCCCCTCCCCCGACAGAGAAGCTTTCTTT
>NA|TRBV19|TRBJ1-3|NA
CASSRGSGNTIYF
TGTGCCAGTAGCAGGGGTTCGGGAAACACCATATATTTT
>TRBD1|TRBV29-1|TRBJ1-2|NA
CSVGSGTGAGGYTF
TGCAGCGTTGGATCCGGGACAGGGGCCGGTGGCTACACCTTC
>NA|TRBV7-9|TRBJ1-5|NA
CASSPLGGDQPQHF
TGTGCCAGCAGCCCATTAGGGGGAGATCAGCCCCAGCATTTT
>NA|TRBV6-5|TRBJ2-7|NA
CASSLTGRDYEQYF
TGTGCCAGCAGTCTCACCGGGCGGGACTACGAGCAGTACTTC
>TRBD2|TRBV5-1|TRBJ2-3|NA
CASSAMASGNTDTQYF
TGCGCCAGCAGCGCCATGGCTAGCGGTAACACAGATACGCAGTATTTT
>NA|TRBV7-6|TRBJ2-5|NA
CASSQGLETQYF
TGTGCCAGCAGTCAGGGGTTGGAGACCCAGTACTTC
>NA|TRBV27|TRBJ1-5|NA
CASSLYPPVLNQPQHF
TGTGCCAGCAGTTTATATCCCCCGGTCCTCAATCAGCCCCAGCATTTT
>NA|TRBV10-3|TRBJ2-7|NA
CAISVGPSYEQYF
TGTGCCATCAGTGTGGGGCCCTCCTACGAGCAGTACTTC
>NA|TRBV5-8|TRBJ1-1|NA
CASNTPGVLAAFF
TGTGCCAGCAACACCCCCGGGGTACTGGCAGCTTTCTTT
>NA|TRBV4-3|TRBJ2-1|NA
CASSPLVQAEQFF
TGCGCCAGCAGCCCGTTGGTACAGGCCGAGCAGTTCTTC